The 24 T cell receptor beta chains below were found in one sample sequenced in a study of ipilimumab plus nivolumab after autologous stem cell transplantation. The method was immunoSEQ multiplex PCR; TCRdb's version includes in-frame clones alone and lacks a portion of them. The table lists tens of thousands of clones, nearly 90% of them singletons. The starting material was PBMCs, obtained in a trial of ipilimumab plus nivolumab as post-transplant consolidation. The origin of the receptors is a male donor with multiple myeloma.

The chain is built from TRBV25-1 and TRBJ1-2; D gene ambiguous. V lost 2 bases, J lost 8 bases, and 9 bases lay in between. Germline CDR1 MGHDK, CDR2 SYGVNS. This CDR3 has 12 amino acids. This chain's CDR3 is CASSETGWGYTF. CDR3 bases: TGTGCCAGCAGTGAAACCGGGTGGGGCTACACCTTC.

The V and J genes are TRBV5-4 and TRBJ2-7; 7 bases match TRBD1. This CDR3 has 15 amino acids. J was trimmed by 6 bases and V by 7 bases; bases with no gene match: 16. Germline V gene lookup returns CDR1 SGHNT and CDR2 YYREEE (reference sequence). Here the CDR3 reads CASHHPGTDTGEQYF. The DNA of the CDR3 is TGTGCCAGCCACCACCCCGGGACAGACACGGGCGAGCAGTACTTC.

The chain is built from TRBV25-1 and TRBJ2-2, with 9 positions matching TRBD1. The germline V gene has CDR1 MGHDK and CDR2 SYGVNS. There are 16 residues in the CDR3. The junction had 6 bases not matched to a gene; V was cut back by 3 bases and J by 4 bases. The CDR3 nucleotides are TGTGCCAGCAGTGACTCACAGGGGGCGCTCACCGGGGAGCTGTTTTTT. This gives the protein CASSDSQGALTGELFF.

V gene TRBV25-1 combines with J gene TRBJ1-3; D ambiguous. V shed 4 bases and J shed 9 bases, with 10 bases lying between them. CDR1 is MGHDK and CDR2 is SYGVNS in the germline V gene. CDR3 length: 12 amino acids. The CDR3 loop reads CASSAHTTTIYF. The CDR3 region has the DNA TGTGCCAGCAGTGCACACACCACCACCATATATTTT.

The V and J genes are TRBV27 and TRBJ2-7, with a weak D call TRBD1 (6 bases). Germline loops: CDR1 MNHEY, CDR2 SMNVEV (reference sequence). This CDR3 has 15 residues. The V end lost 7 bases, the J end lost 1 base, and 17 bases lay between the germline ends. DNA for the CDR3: TGTGCCAGCACCCTCGGCCAGGGGCCTTCCTACGAGCAGTACTTC. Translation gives CASTLGQGPSYEQYF.

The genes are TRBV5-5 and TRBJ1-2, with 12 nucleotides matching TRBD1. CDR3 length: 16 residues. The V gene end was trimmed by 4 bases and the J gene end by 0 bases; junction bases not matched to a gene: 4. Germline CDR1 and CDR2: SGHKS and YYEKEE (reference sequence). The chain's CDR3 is CASSGTGGLANYGYTF. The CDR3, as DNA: TGTGCCAGCAGCGGGACAGGGGGCTTAGCTAACTATGGCTACACCTTC.

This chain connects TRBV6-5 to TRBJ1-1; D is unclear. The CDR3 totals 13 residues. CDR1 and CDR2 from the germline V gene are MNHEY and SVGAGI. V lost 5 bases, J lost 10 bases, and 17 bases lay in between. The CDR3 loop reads CASSPPGRASAFF. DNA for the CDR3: TGTGCCAGCAGTCCCCCCGGGAGGGCATCAGCTTTCTTT.

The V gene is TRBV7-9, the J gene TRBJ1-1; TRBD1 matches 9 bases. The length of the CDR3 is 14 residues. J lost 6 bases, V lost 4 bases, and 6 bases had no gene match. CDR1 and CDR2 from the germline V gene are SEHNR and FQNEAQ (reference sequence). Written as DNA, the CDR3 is TGTGCCAGCAGCTCTTGGACAGGGGTGGCTGAAGCTTTCTTT. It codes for CASSSWTGVAEAFF.

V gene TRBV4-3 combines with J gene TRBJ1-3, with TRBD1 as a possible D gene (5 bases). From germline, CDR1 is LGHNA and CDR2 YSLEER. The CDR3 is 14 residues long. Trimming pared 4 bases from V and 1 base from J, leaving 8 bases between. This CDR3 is CASSLQGSGNTIYF. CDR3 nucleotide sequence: TGCGCCAGCAGCCTGCAGGGTTCTGGAAACACCATATATTTT.

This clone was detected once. The CDR3 spells CASSDRGANTEAFF. In DNA form, the CDR3 reads TGTGCCAGCAGCGACAGGGGAGCGAACACTGAAGCTTTCTTT. This sequence joins TRBV27 and TRBJ1-1; TRBD1 matches at 8 bases. The CDR3 consists of 14 residues. Losses at the gene ends were 6 bases for V and 1 base for J; bases not matched to a gene: 4. The germline CDR1 and CDR2 sequences are MNHEY and SMNVEV (reference sequence).

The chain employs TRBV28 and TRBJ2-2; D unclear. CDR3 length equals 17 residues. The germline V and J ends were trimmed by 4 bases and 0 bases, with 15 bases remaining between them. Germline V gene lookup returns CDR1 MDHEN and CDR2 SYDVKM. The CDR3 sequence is CASSSTFIEANTGELFF. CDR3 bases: TGTGCCAGCAGTTCCACCTTTATAGAGGCGAACACCGGGGAGCTGTTTTTT.

CDR3 loop: CASSQAGRTEKLFF. The CDR3 DNA is TGCGCCAGCAGCCAAGCAGGGAGAACAGAAAAACTGTTTTTT. The V and J genes are TRBV4-1 and TRBJ1-4, with D possibly being TRBD1 (5 bases). The CDR3 extends over 14 amino acids. From germline, CDR1 is MGHRA and CDR2 YSYEKL. V lost 1 base and J 8 bases, leaving 11 bases between the germline ends.

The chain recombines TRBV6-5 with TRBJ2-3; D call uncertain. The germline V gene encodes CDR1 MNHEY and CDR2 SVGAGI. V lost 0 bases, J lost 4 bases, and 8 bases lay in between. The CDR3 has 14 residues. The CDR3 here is CASSYSAGADTQYF. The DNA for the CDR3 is TGTGCCAGCAGTTACTCGGCAGGAGCAGATACGCAGTATTTT.

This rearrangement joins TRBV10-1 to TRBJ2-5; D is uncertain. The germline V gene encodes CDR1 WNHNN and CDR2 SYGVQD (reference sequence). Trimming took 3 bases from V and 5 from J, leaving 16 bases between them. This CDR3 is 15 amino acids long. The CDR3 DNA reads TGCGCCAGCAGTGATAAGGAATCTAACCGGGAGACCCAGTACTTC. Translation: CASSDKESNRETQYF.

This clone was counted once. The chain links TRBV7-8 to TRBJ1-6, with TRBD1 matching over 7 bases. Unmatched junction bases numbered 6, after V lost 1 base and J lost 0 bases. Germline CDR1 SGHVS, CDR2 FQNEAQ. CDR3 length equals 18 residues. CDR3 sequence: CASSLGSAGGSYNSPLHF. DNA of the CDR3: TGTGCCAGCAGCTTAGGATCCGCAGGGGGCTCCTATAATTCACCCCTCCACTTT.

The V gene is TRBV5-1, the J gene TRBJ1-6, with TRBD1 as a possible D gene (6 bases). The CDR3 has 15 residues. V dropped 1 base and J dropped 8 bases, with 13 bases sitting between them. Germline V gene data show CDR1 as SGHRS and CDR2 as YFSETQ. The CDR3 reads CASSLTEGGDSPLHF. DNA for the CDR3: TGCGCCAGCAGCTTGACGGAGGGGGGCGATTCACCCCTCCACTTT.

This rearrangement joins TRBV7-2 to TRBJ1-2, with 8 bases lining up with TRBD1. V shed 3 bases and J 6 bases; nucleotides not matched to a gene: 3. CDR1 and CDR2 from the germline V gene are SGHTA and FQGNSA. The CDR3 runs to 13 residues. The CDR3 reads CASSFKTGDGYTF. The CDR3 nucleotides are TGTGCCAGCAGCTTCAAGACAGGGGATGGCTACACCTTC.

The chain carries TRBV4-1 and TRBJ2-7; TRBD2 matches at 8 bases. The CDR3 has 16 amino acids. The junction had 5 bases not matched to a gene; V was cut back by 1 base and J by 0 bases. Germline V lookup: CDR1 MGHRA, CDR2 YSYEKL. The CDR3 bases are TGCGCCAGCAGCCAAGGACTAGCGTCTAGCTCCTACGAGCAGTACTTC. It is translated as CASSQGLASSSYEQYF.

This CDR3 is CASGLGGSSYEQYF. For the CDR3, the DNA is TGTGCTAGTGGTTTGGGGGGGAGCTCCTACGAGCAGTACTTC. The genes are TRBV12-5 and TRBJ2-7, with D perhaps matching TRBD1 or TRBD2 (5 bases each). V was pared by 1 base and J by 0 bases, with 7 bases between. There are 14 residues in the CDR3. Germline V lookup: CDR1 LGHNT, CDR2 FRNRAP.

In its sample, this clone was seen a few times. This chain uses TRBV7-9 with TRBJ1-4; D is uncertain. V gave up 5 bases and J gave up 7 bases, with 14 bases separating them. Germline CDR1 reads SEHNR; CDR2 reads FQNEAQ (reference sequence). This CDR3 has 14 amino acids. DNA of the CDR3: TGTGCCAGCAGCCCTGGATCAAGAACTGAAAAACTGTTTTTT. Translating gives CASSPGSRTEKLFF.

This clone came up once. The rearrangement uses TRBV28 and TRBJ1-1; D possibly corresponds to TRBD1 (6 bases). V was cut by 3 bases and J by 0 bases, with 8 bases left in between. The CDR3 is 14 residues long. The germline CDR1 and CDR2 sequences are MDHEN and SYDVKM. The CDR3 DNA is TGTGCCAGCAGTTTTACAGGGTTGAACACTGAAGCTTTCTTT. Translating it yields CASSFTGLNTEAFF.

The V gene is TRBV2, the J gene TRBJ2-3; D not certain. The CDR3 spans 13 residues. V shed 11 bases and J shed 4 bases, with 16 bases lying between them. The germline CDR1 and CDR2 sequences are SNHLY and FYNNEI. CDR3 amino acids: CACDEQFADTQYF. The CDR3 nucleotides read TGTGCCTGCGACGAACAGTTTGCAGATACGCAGTATTTT.

The chain's CDR3 is CASRAGTVNSPLHF. In nucleotides, the CDR3 is TGTGCCAGCAGAGCCGGGACAGTCAATTCACCCCTCCACTTT. J is TRBJ1-6 and V is TRBV7-3, with 7 bases matching TRBD1. The CDR3 runs to 14 residues. CDR1 and CDR2 from the germline V gene are SGHTA and FQGTGA. V gave up 6 bases and J gave up 7 bases; unmatched junction bases: 6.

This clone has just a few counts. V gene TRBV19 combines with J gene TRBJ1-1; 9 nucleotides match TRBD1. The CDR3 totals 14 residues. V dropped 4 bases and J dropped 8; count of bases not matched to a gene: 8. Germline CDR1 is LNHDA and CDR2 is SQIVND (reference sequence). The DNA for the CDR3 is TGTGCCAGTAGTAGGCTACAGGGGGCCTTCGAAGCTTTCTTT. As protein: CASSRLQGAFEAFF.